This T cell receptor beta chain was recovered during a study of T-cell memory formation after mild COVID-19. This clonotype was seen a few times. Per germline, CDR1 LGHDT and CDR2 YNNKEL (reference sequence). V lost 6 bases to trimming and J lost 6 bases; unmatched junction nucleotides: 12. The CDR3 spans 16 residues. TCRdb itself ran the 5' RACE reads through MiXCR, one entry per CDR3 protein. The top ten hold 2% to 2.5% of the sample, which has under 250,000 distinct CDR3 sequences, roughly 14% seen once. The sample comprised PBMCs or a T cell subset sorted from them (not recorded which). The receptor was derived from an adult woman who had mild COVID-19 (a few samples of this study predate the infection). Cell type and time point are not known. V usage is TRBV3-1 and J usage is TRBJ2-7; 12 positions match TRBD1. The CDR3 bases are TGTGCCAGCAGACTCCAGTCCGGGACAGGGGGCGGCGAGCAGTACTTC. Its translation: CASRLQSGTGGGEQYF.